These 24 T cell receptor beta chains were sequenced from one sample in a study of blood T cell repertoires in COVID-19. Some clones are missing from TCRdb's copy, which holds only in-frame ones; the method was immunoSEQ multiplex PCR. The repertoire holds approximately 56,000 clones, with approximately 85% as singletons. Sample: peripheral blood. These receptors were collected from an elderly woman with COVID-19, enrolled during active disease.

To note about this clone: Different DNA sequences within this sample yield the same CDR3. The chain has TRBV6-5 and TRBJ2-1; 11 nucleotides agree with TRBD2. The CDR3 spans 13 residues. The germline V gene has CDR1 MNHEY and CDR2 SVGAGI. Germline trimming cut 6 bases from V and 9 bases from J; bases unmatched to any gene: 4. CDR3 sequence reads: CASSLAGGPEQFF. The CDR3 DNA follows: TGTGCCAGCAGCTTAGCGGGAGGGCCTGAGCAGTTCTTC.

The genes are TRBV2 and TRBJ1-6; D gene ambiguous. Trimming removed 7 bases from V and 10 bases from J, with 14 bases in between. This CDR3 is 13 amino acids long. Germline assignment: CDR1 SNHLY and CDR2 FYNNEI. CDR3 DNA sequence: TGTGCCAGCAATACCCCCGAGGGATCACCCCTCCACTTT. Protein product: CASNTPEGSPLHF.

This chain joins TRBV18 and TRBJ2-1; the D gene is possibly TRBD2 (5 bases). V lost 2 bases, J lost 2 bases, and 7 bases lay in between. Germline loops: CDR1 KGHSH, CDR2 LQKENI. The CDR3 is 14 residues long. CDR3 sequence (DNA): TGTGCCAGCTCACCAACTAGTACCTACAATGAGCAGTTCTTC. It translates to CASSPTSTYNEQFF.

The chain couples TRBV7-8 to TRBJ1-6, with D perhaps matching TRBD1 (5 bases). CDR3 length: 16 residues. V was cut by 5 bases and J by 15 bases, with 26 bases left in between. Germline values: CDR1 SGHVS, CDR2 FQNEAQ. The CDR3 is CASSPPGSPDRRDLHF. The CDR3 DNA follows: TGTGCCAGCAGCCCGCCAGGGTCCCCGGACCGGCGCGACCTCCACTTT.

J is TRBJ2-6 and V is TRBV14; unclear D gene. CDR3 length: 16 amino acids. The V end lost 2 bases, the J end lost 0 bases, and 8 bases lay between the germline ends. CDR1 and CDR2 from the germline V gene are SGHDN and FVKESK. CDR3 bases: TGTGCCAGCAGCCAAACTATGACCTCTGGGGCCAACGTCCTGACTTTC. This sequence encodes CASSQTMTSGANVLTF.

About this clone itself: Mismatch with germline at one junction end may stem from a read error. The chain carries TRBV13 and TRBJ1-2; TRBD1 might be the D (6 bases). The V gene's germline CDR1 is PRHDT and CDR2 FYEKMQ (reference sequence). The CDR3 has 15 residues. The CDR3 here is CASRLGAGDRGGYTF. As DNA, the CDR3 is TGTGCCAGCAGATTAGGGGCAGGGGACCGGGGTGGCTACACCTTC.

This clone showed up just a few times. Written as DNA, the CDR3 is TGTGCCAGCAACTCCCGGGACATTTCTAACTATGGCTACACCTTC. This translates into CASNSRDISNYGYTF. The chain joins TRBV6-5 to TRBJ1-2, with D maybe TRBD1 (6 bases). The CDR3 loop spans 15 amino acids. CDR1 MNHEY and CDR2 SVGAGI come from the germline V gene. V gave up 7 bases and J gave up 0 bases, with 15 bases separating them.

The chain joins TRBV5-1 to TRBJ1-1; 8 bases line up with TRBD1. The CDR3 is 14 residues long. V gave up 4 bases and J gave up 1 base; unmatched junction bases: 3. From germline, CDR1 is SGHRS and CDR2 YFSETQ. The CDR3 is CASSSGQGNTEAFF. CDR3 bases: TGCGCCAGCAGCAGCGGACAGGGGAACACTGAAGCTTTCTTT. Looking up the rest from reference TRBV5-1 and TRBJ1-1 gives the full variable domain: KAGVTQTPRYLIKTRGQQVTLSCSPISGHRSVSWYQQTPGQGLQFLFEYFSETQRNKGNFPGRFSGRQFSNSRSEMNVSTLELGDSALYLCASSSGQGNTEAFFGQGTRLTVV.

The V call is TRBV28, the J call TRBJ2-6; no clear D gene. Germline V gives CDR1 MDHEN, CDR2 SYDVKM. V lost 7 bases, J lost 0 bases, and 10 bases lay in between. CDR3 length equals 15 residues. This chain's CDR3 is CASTQVPSGANVLTF. In DNA form, the CDR3 reads TGTGCCAGCACGCAGGTGCCCTCTGGGGCCAACGTCCTGACTTTC.

The J gene is TRBJ2-4, the V gene TRBV19, with TRBD1 matching over 10 bases. This CDR3 comprises 16 residues. J gave up 9 bases and V 2 bases, and 10 bases lay outside the gene matches. Germline CDR1 reads LNHDA; CDR2 reads SQIVND (reference sequence). The chain's CDR3 is CASSIPPGTGVAIQYF. Here the CDR3 DNA reads TGTGCCAGTAGTATACCCCCTGGGACAGGGGTGGCCATTCAGTACTTC.

The chain has TRBV2 and TRBJ2-5; 8 bases map to TRBD2. CDR1 is SNHLY, CDR2 FYNNEI, per germline. V lost 2 bases and J lost 3; bases outside the gene matches: 5. The CDR3 covers 15 residues. The CDR3 DNA reads TGTGCCAGCAGTGAATCCGGGAGGGGGAAAGAGACCCAGTACTTC. Translated, it gives CASSESGRGKETQYF. The variable domain in full, completed from reference TRBV2 and TRBJ2-5, reads EPEVTQTPSHQVTQMGQEVILRCVPISNHLYFYWYRQILGQKVEFLVSFYNNEISEKSEIFDDQFSVERPDGSNFTLKIRSTKLEDSAMYFCASSESGRGKETQYFGPGTRLLVL.

This clone is a singleton in its sample. The V and J genes are TRBV2 and TRBJ1-1; the D gene is possibly TRBD1 (5 bases). Germline V lookup: CDR1 SNHLY, CDR2 FYNNEI. Trimming cost V 4 bases and J 3 bases, with 27 bases left between them. This CDR3 spans 19 amino acids. The CDR3, as DNA: TGTGCCAGCAGTGGGGTCGCGGGGGGTCTTAGGGGTAGTGACACTGAAGCTTTCTTT. Protein: CASSGVAGGLRGSDTEAFF. Drawing the rest from reference TRBV2 and TRBJ1-1, the complete variable domain is EPEVTQTPSHQVTQMGQEVILRCVPISNHLYFYWYRQILGQKVEFLVSFYNNEISEKSEIFDDQFSVERPDGSNFTLKIRSTKLEDSAMYFCASSGVAGGLRGSDTEAFFGQGTRLTVV.

V gene TRBV13 combines with J gene TRBJ2-3, with 12 bases that match TRBD2. Germline CDR1 PRHDT, CDR2 FYEKMQ (reference sequence). Trimming cost V 4 bases and J 2 bases; bases outside gene matches: 7. CDR3 length: 17 residues. CDR3 in amino acids: CASSSWTSGTPTDTQYF. The CDR3 DNA is TGTGCCAGCAGCTCGTGGACTAGCGGGACTCCCACAGATACGCAGTATTTT.

The chain joins TRBV7-9 to TRBJ1-2; 10 bases are a match to TRBD1. The germline CDR1 and CDR2 sequences are SEHNR and FQNEAQ (reference sequence). This CDR3 contains 14 residues. V gave up 4 bases and J gave up 7 bases; unmatched junction bases: 6. CDR3 protein: CASSSPGQGSGYTF. The CDR3 DNA is TGTGCCAGCAGCTCGCCGGGACAGGGGTCTGGCTACACCTTC.

The chain combines TRBV7-9 with TRBJ1-5, with 10 bases that match TRBD1. Germline CDR1 is SEHNR and CDR2 is FQNEAQ (reference sequence). Trimming took 5 bases from V and 3 from J; bases not matched to a gene: 4. The CDR3 runs to 15 residues. The DNA for the CDR3 is TGTGCCAGCAGCCGACAGGGGGCTAACAATCAGCCCCAGCATTTT. This gives the protein CASSRQGANNQPQHF.

The rearrangement joins TRBV30 to TRBJ1-2; D remains ambiguous. This CDR3 comprises 17 residues. The V end lost 7 bases, the J end lost 0 bases, and 24 bases lay between the germline ends. Germline lookup yields CDR1 GTSNPN and CDR2 SVGIG (reference sequence). The CDR3: CASQVGGWRAANYGYTF. DNA of the CDR3: TGTGCCTCCCAGGTGGGAGGATGGCGCGCGGCTAACTATGGCTACACCTTC.

The rearrangement uses TRBV2 and TRBJ2-1; 9 bases are a match to TRBD2. The germline V gene has CDR1 SNHLY and CDR2 FYNNEI. The CDR3 is made up of 15 amino acids. With 6 bases clipped from V and 6 bases from J, the junction kept 9 bases outside the gene matches. CDR3 amino acids: CASRWASGIGNEQFF. In nucleotides, the CDR3 is TGTGCCAGCAGGTGGGCTAGCGGGATCGGCAATGAGCAGTTCTTC. Variable domain in full (rest from reference TRBV2 and TRBJ2-1): EPEVTQTPSHQVTQMGQEVILRCVPISNHLYFYWYRQILGQKVEFLVSFYNNEISEKSEIFDDQFSVERPDGSNFTLKIRSTKLEDSAMYFCASRWASGIGNEQFFGPGTRLTVL.

The chain recombines TRBV7-3 with TRBJ1-3, with TRBD1 identical over 7 bases. There are 16 residues in the CDR3. With 5 bases clipped from V and 0 bases from J, the junction kept 7 bases outside the gene matches. In germline, CDR1 is SGHTA, CDR2 FQGTGA. The CDR3 coding sequence is TGTGCCAGCAGCGTCCAGGGGGGTCTCTCTGGAAACACCATATATTTT. This gives the protein CASSVQGGLSGNTIYF.

The chain employs TRBV6-5 and TRBJ2-7; perhaps TRBD1 as D (5 bases). V was shortened by 8 bases and J by 6 bases, with 14 bases between the two germline ends. CDR1 and CDR2 (germline): MNHEY, SVGAGI. This CDR3 is 12 amino acids long. CDR3 residues: CASWQGSGEQYF. CDR3 DNA sequence: TGTGCCAGCTGGCAGGGATCAGGCGAGCAGTACTTC.

This chain links TRBV19 with TRBJ2-3; D is unresolved. This CDR3 is 12 amino acids long. The V end lost 4 bases, the J end lost 5 bases, and 7 bases lay between the germline ends. Per germline, CDR1 LNHDA and CDR2 SQIVND (reference sequence). CDR3 in DNA: TGTGCCAGTAGTACCCCCAGAGATACGCAGTATTTT. Its protein is CASSTPRDTQYF.

V is TRBV11-2 and J is TRBJ2-7, with 10 positions matching TRBD2. J gave up 0 bases and V 1 base, and 0 bases lay outside the gene matches. Germline-derived CDR1 and CDR2 are SGHAT and FQNNGV. CDR3 length equals 15 residues. CDR3 protein: CASSLGTSGSYEQYF. The CDR3 coding sequence is TGTGCCAGCAGCTTAGGGACTAGCGGCTCCTACGAGCAGTACTTC.

V usage is TRBV5-4 and J usage is TRBJ1-1, with no clear D. This CDR3 has 12 amino acids. The V end was cut by 0 bases, the J end by 8 bases, with 8 bases between. Germline V gene sequence: CDR1 SGHNT, CDR2 YYREEE (reference sequence). CDR3 bases: TGTGCCAGCAGCTTGGGCGGATACGAAGCTTTCTTT. It codes for CASSLGGYEAFF.

The chain uses TRBV11-2 and TRBJ2-4, with a possible D match to TRBD2 (6 bases). Germline V lookup: CDR1 SGHAT, CDR2 FQNNGV. The CDR3 is 14 amino acids. The V gene lost 4 bases and the J gene lost 0 bases, with 7 bases spanning the gap. In nucleotides, the CDR3 is TGTGCCAGCAGCTCGGGACTAGCCAAAAACATTCAGTACTTC. Residues: CASSSGLAKNIQYF.

A single count supports this clone. The rearrangement joins TRBV6-5 to TRBJ1-5; TRBD1 might be the D (6 bases). The CDR3 is 14 amino acids. CDR1 is MNHEY, CDR2 SVGAGI, per germline. V was shortened by 2 bases and J by 2 bases, with 7 bases between the two germline ends. For the CDR3, the DNA is TGTGCCAGCAGTTACCGACAGGGCAATCAGCCCCAGCATTTT. This codes for CASSYRQGNQPQHF.